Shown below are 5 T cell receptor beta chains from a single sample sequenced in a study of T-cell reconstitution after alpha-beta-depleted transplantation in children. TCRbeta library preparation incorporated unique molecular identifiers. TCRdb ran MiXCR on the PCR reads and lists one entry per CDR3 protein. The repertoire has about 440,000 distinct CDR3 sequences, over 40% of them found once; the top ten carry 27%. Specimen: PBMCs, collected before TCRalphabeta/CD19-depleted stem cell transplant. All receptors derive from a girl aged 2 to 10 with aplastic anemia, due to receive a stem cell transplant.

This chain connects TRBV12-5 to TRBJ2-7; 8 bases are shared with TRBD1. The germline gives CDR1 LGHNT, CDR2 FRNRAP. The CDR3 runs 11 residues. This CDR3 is CGGQGDYEQYF. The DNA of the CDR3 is TGTGGCGGACAGGGAGATTACGAGCAGTACTTC.

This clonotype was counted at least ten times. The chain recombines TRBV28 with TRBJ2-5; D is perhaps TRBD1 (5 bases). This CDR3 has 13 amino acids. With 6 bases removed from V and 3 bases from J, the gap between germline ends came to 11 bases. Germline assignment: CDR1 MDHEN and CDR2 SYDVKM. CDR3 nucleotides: TGTGCCAGCAGCGAGACAGTGAAAGAGACCCAGTACTTC. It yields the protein CASSETVKETQYF.

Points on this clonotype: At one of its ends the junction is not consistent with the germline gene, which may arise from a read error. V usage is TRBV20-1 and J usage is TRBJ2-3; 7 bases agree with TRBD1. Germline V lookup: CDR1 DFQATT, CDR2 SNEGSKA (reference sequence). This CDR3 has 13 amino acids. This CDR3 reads CSAMTGLTDMQYF. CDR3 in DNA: TGCAGTGCTATGACAGGGCTCACAGATATGCAGTATTTT.

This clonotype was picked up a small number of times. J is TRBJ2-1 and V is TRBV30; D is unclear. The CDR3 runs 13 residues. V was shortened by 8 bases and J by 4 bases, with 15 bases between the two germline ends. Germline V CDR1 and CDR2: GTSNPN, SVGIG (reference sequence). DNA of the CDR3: TGTGCCAGGAAACCTAAGGGTTACAATGAGCAGTTCTTC. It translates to CARKPKGYNEQFF.

This chain's CDR3 is CASSLVGISGETQYF. The CDR3 DNA reads TGTGCCAGCAGCTTAGTGGGTATAAGTGGAGAGACCCAGTACTTC. This chain links TRBV7-2 with TRBJ2-5, with D unresolved. The V end lost 1 base, the J end lost 4 bases, and 13 bases lay between the germline ends. Germline V gene data show CDR1 as SGHTA and CDR2 as FQGNSA. This CDR3 spans 15 amino acids.